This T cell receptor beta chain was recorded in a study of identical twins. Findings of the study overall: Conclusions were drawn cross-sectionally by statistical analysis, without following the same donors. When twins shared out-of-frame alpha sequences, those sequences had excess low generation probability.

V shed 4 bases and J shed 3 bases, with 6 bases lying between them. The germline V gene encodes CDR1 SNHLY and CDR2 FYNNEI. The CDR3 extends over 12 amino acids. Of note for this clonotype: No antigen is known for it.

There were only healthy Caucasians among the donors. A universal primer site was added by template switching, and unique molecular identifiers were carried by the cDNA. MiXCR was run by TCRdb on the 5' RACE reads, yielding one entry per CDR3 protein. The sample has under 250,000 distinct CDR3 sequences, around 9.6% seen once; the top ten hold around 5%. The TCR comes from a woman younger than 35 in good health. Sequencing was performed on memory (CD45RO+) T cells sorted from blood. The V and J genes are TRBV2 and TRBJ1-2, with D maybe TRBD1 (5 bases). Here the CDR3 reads CASSARDYGYTF. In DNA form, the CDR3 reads TGTGCCAGCAGTGCCAGGGACTATGGCTACACCTTC. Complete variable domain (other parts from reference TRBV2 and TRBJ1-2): EPEVTQTPSHQVTQMGQEVILRCVPISNHLYFYWYRQILGQKVEFLVSFYNNEISEKSEIFDDQFSVERPDGSNFTLKIRSTKLEDSAMYFCASSARDYGYTFGSGTRLTVV.